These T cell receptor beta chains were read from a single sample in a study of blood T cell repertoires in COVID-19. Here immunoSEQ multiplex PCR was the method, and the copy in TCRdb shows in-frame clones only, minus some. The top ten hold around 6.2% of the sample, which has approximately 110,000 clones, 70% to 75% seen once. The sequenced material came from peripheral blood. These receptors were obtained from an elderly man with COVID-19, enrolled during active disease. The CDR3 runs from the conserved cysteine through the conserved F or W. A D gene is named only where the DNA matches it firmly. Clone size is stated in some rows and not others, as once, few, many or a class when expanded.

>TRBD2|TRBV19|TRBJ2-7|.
TGTGCCAGTAGTTCGGGACTAGCGGCGTCCTACGAGCAGTACTTC
CASSSGLAASYEQYF
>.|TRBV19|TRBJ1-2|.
TGTGCCAGTAGCTCCCCCCGGGGGGCTAACTATGGCTACACCTTC
CASSSPRGANYGYTF
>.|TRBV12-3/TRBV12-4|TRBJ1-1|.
TGTGCCAGCACGCAGGGAATGAACACTGAAGCTTTCTTT
CASTQGMNTEAFF
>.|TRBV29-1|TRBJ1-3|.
TGCAGCGGGCACAGAGGAAACACCATATATTTT
CSGHRGNTIYF
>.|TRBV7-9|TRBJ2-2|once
TGTGCCAGCAGCAAGATCAGGGACGGGGAGCTGTTTTTT
CASSKIRDGELFF
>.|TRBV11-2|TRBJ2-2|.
TGTGCCAGCAAGCCGACTACGGGCGGGGAGCTGTTTTTT
CASKPTTGGELFF
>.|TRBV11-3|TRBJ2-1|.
TGTGCCAGCAGCTTGACTTTATACAATGAGCAGTTCTTC
CASSLTLYNEQFF
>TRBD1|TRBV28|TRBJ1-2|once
TGTGCCAGCAGTTTCCAGGACAGGGATGGCTACACCTTC
CASSFQDRDGYTF
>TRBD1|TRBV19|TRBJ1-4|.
TGTGCCAGTAGGGGACAGAATAATGAAAAACTGTTTTTT
CASRGQNNEKLFF
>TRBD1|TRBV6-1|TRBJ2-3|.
TGTGCCAGCAGTGAAAAGGGGACAGGAGGCACAGATACGCAGTATTTT
CASSEKGTGGTDTQYF
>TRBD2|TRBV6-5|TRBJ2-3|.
TGTGCCAGCCGGAGGAGCCTAGCGGGAATGGATACGCAGTATTTT
CASRRSLAGMDTQYF
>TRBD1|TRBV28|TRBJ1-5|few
TGTGCCAGCAGGACAGAGGACAGGCAACAGCCCCAGCATTTT
CASRTEDRQQPQHF
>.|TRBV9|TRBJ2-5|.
TGTGCCAGCAGCGTAGAACAGGTGGAGACCCAGTACTTC
CASSVEQVETQYF
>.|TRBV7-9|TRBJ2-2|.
TGTGCCAGCAGCTTAGGATTCGGTACCGGGGAGCTGTTTTTT
CASSLGFGTGELFF
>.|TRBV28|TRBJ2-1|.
TGTGCCAGCAGTGTCTGGGACACCGATCCCAATGAGCAGTTCTTC
CASSVWDTDPNEQFF
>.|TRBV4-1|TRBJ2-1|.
TGCGCCAGCAGCCAAGGCCCGGGGAGCTCCTACAATGAGCAGTTCTTC
CASSQGPGSSYNEQFF
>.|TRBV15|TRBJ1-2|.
TGTGCCACCAGCAATCGGGGGTACTATGGCTACACCTTC
CATSNRGYYGYTF
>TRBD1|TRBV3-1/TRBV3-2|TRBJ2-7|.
TGTGCCAGCAGCCAGACAGGGGGGGCCTACGAGCAGTACTTC
CASSQTGGAYEQYF
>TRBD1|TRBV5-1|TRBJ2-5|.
TGCGCCAGCAGCTTGGCTGGACAGGGGTACCAAGAGACCCAGTACTTC
CASSLAGQGYQETQYF
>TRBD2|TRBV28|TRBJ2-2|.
TGTGCCAGCAGTTCCGGGACTAGCGCCCCGAACACCGGGGAGCTGTTTTTT
CASSSGTSAPNTGELFF
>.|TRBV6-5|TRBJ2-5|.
TGTGCCAGCAGTTACTCAAGGGGCCAGGTAGGGACCCAGTACTTC
CASSYSRGQVGTQYF
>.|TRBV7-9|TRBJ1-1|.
TGTGCCAGCAGCTTTTTGACAGCTGAAGCTTTCTTT
CASSFLTAEAFF
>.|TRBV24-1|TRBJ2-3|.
TGTGCCACCAGTGATTCACAGGGCCGAAGCACAGATACGCAGTATTTT
CATSDSQGRSTDTQYF
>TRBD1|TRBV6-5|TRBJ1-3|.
TGTGCCAGCAGCCGGACAGGGAACTCTGGAAACACCATATATTTT
CASSRTGNSGNTIYF
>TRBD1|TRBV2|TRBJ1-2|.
TGTGCCAGCAGGACGGGACAGCCGACGGGGCTATTC
CASRTGQPTGLF
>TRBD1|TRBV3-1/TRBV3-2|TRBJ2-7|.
TGTGCCAGCAGCCAAGAGGGACAGGGGGGCTCCTACGAGCAGTACTTC
CASSQEGQGGSYEQYF
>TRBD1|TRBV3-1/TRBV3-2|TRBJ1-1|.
TGTGCCAGCAGCCATTGGGACAGGGGGACGAACACTGAAGCTTTCTTT
CASSHWDRGTNTEAFF
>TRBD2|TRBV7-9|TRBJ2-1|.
TGTGCCAGCAGCCGTGGGCGGGAGGGCCCAAGCTATGAGCAGTTCTTC
CASSRGREGPSYEQFF
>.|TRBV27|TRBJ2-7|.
TGTGCCAGCGGGACCGGTTTAGGGGGCGAGCAGTACTTC
CASGTGLGGEQYF
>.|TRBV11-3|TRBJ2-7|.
TGTGCCAGCAGCCGGCTTGAGGACGAGCAGTACTTC
CASSRLEDEQYF
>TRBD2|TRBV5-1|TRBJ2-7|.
TGCGCCAGCAGCTTGGACCCTAGCGGGGCCCCCTACGAGCAGTACTTC
CASSLDPSGAPYEQYF
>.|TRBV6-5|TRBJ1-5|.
TGTGCCAGCAGTATCAGGGATGCCCAGCCCCAGCATTTT
CASSIRDAQPQHF
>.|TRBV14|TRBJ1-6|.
TGTGCCAGCAGCCAGGGAGGGCAGGGGAAGTCACCCCTCCACTTT
CASSQGGQGKSPLHF
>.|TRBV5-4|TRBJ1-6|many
TGTGCCAGCAGCTTGGGAGGCCCAACCGATATCCTATCACCCCTCCACTTT
CASSLGGPTDILSPLHF
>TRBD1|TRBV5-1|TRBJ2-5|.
TGCGCCAGCAGCTTGCCCCCACGGACAGGGAGGGAGACCCAGTACTTC
CASSLPPRTGRETQYF
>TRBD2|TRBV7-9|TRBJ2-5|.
TGTGCCAGCAGCTCCGGACTAGCGGGAGCTCGAGAGACCCAGTACTTC
CASSSGLAGARETQYF
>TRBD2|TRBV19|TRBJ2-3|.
TGTGCCAGTAGGGCCCTCCTGGCTAGCGGTAGCACAGATACGCAGTATTTT
CASRALLASGSTDTQYF
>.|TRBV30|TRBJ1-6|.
TGTGCCTGGAGTCGACCCCAGGATTCACCCCTCCACTTT
CAWSRPQDSPLHF
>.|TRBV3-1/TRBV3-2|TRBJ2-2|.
TGTGCCAGCAGCCAAGTTGGGCCCCCCGGGGAGCTGTTTTTT
CASSQVGPPGELFF
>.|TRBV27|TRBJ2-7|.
TGTGCCAGCAGTACCGTTCCGGGTTACGAGCAGTACTTC
CASSTVPGYEQYF
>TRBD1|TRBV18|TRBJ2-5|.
TGTGCCAGCTCACCACAGGGGGCGGGAGAGACCCAGTACTTC
CASSPQGAGETQYF
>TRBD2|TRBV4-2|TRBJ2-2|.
TGTGCCAGCAGCCAAGATGGCCCTAGCGGGAGCCCCACCGGGGAGCTGTTTTTT
CASSQDGPSGSPTGELFF
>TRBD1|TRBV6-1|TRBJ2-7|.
TGTGCCAGCAGTGCGAGCCCGGGACAGGATTACTACGAGCAGTACTTC
CASSASPGQDYYEQYF
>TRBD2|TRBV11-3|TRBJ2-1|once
TGTGCCAGCAGCTTAGACCCCTCAATTAGCGGGGCTGAGCAGTTCTTC
CASSLDPSISGAEQFF
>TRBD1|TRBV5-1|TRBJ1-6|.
TGCGCCAGCAGCACCGGACAGGGGATTTCACCCCTCCACTTT
CASSTGQGISPLHF
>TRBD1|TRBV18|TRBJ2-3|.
TGTGCCAGCTCGACCAGGGGGCCCAGCACAGATACGCAGTATTTT
CASSTRGPSTDTQYF
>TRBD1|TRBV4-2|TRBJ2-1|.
TGTGCCAGCACCTCACATCCGACAGGGGGGGACCTTTTCCCCTACAATGAGCAGTTCTTC
CASTSHPTGGDLFPYNEQFF
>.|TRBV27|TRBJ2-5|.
TGTGCCAGCAGCCTGGACGGAGGGGAGACCCAGTACTTC
CASSLDGGETQYF
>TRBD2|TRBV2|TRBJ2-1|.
TGTGCCAGCAGACGGACTAGCGGGACCAACAATGAGCAGTTCTTC
CASRRTSGTNNEQFF
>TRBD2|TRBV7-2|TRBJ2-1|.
TGTGCCAGCAGCTTAGCGACTAGCGGAATCTACAATGAGCAGTTCTTC
CASSLATSGIYNEQFF
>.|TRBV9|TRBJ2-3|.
TGTGCCAGCAGCCCCTACCGGGACACCCCCGATACGCAGTATTTT
CASSPYRDTPDTQYF
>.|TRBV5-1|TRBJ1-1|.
TGCGCCAGCAGCTTGAGAGGGAATGGTGGCACTGAAGCTTTCTTT
CASSLRGNGGTEAFF
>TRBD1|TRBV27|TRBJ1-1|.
TGTGCCAGCAGTTTATGGTCGACAGGGAGGATTTCTGAAGCTTTCTTT
CASSLWSTGRISEAFF